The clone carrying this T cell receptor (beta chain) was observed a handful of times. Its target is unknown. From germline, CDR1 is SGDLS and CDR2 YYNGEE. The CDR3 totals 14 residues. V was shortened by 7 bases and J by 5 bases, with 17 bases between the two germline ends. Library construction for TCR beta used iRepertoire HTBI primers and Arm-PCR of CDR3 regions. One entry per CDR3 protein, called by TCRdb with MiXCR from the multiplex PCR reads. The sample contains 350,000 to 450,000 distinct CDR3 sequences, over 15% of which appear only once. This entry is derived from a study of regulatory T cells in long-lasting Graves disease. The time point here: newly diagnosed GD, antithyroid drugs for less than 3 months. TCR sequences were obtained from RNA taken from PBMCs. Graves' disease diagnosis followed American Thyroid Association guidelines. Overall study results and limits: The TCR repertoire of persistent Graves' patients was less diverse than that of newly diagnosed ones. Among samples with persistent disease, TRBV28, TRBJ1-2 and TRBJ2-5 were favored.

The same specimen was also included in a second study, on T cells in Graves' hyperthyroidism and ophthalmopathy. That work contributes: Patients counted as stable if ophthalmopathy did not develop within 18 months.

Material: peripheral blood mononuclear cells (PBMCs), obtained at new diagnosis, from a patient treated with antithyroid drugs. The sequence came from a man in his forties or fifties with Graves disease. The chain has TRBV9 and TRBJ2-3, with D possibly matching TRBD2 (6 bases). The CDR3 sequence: CASRPPGGEDTQYF. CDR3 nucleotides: TGTGCCAGCCGGCCCCCGGGCGGGGAAGATACGCAGTATTTT.